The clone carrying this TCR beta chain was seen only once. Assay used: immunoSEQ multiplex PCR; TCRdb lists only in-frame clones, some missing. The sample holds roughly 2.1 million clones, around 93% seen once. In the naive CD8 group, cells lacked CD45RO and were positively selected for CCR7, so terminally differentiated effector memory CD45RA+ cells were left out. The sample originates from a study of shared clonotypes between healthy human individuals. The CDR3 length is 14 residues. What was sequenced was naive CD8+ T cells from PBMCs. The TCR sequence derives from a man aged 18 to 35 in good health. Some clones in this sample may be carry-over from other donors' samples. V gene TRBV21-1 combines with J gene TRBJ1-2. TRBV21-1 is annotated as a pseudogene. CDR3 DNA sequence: TGTGCCACCTCGGACGTTAGGGTAAGCTATGGCTACACCTTC. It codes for CATSDVRVSYGYTF.